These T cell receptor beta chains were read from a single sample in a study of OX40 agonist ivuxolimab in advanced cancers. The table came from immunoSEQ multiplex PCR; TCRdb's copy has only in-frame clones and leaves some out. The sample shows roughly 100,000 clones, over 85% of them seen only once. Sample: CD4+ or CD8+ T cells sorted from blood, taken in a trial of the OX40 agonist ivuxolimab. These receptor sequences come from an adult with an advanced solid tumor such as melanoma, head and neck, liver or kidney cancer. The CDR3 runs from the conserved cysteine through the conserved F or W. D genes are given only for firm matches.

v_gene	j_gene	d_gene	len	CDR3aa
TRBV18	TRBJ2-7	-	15	CASSPVLESLSEQYF
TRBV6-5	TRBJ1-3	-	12	CATYSSGNTIYF
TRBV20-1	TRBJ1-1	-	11	CSTEENTEAFF
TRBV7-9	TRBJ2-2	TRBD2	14	CASSHTSGGRELFF
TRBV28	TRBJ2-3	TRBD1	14	CASSLSGGKYTQYF
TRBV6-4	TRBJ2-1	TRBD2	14	CGAGVPITYNEQFF
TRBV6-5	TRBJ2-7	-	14	CASSYSRGTYEQYF
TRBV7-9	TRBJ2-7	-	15	CASTPRTGISYEQYF
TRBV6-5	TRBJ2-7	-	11	CASFDSYEQYF
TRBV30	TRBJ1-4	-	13	CAFDFATNEKLFF
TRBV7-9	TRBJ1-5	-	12	CASEGGGQPQHF
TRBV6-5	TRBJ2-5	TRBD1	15	CASSSPGQGEETQYF
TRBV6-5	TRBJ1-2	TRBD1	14	CASSSGTGNYGYTF
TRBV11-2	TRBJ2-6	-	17	CASSSTTGFSGANVLTF
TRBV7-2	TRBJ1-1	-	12	CASSLAGTRAFF